This T cell receptor beta chain was identified during a study of shared clonotypes between healthy human individuals. The ends were cut back, 0 bases at V and 5 bases at J, with 9 bases in the middle. Germline V gene sequence: CDR1 GTSNPN, CDR2 SVGIG (reference sequence). The CDR3 has 13 residues. Repertoires were generated with immunoSEQ multiplex PCR, while TCRdb's copy carries only in-frame clones and drops some. The sample yields about 380,000 clones, about 96% seen once. The TCR was taken from a man aged 30 to 45 in good health. The sample taken for sequencing was memory CD8+ T cells sorted from blood. Regarding subset: CD45RO+ cells pooled with CCR7-negative TemRA cells. The gene calls are TRBV30 and TRBJ2-3; tentatively, D is TRBD2 (5 bases). The chain's CDR3 is CAWSVGGGDTQYF. CDR3 in DNA: TGTGCCTGGAGTGTCGGTGGAGGAGATACGCAGTATTTT.